This T cell receptor beta chain was sequenced in a study of T cell responses to AZD1222 COVID-19 vaccine. General study points: The study sampled repertoires only after the peak T cell response. Reports say nearly half of spike-specific TCRs go after unmutated variant regions. Rises in breadth and depth of Spike-specific TCRs came after two AZD1222 doses.

Concerning this clone: Its antigen is as yet unknown.

Using immunoSEQ multiplex PCR, the repertoire was profiled, and TCRdb retains in-frame clones only, with some absent. The sample carries 45,000 to 55,000 clones, about 86% recorded once. This CDR3 has 15 amino acids. CDR1 is MNHEY, CDR2 SVGAGI, per germline. Trimming removed 0 bases at V and 7 bases at J, with 15 bases between. This sequence originates from an adult in good health. Source: peripheral blood, taken on day 0 of AZD1222 vaccination. This chain joins TRBV6-5 and TRBJ2-5, with D unclear. The CDR3 loop reads CASSYSSHMGGTQYF. Here the CDR3 DNA reads TGTGCCAGCAGTTACTCGAGCCACATGGGCGGGACCCAGTACTTC.